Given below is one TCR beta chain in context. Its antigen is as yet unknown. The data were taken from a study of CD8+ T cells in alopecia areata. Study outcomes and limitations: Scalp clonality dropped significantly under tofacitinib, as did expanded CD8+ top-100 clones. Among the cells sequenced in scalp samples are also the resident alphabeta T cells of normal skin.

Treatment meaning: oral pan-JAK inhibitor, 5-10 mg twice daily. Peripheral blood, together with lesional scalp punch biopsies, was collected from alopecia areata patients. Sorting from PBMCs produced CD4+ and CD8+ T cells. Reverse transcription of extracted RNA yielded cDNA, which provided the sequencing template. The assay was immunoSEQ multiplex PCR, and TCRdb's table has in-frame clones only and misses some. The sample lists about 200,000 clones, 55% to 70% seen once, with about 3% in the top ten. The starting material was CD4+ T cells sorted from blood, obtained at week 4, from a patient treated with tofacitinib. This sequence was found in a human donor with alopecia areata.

CDR3 nucleotide sequence: TGTGCCAGCAGCCCCCAGCGGACAGGGCAAGAGACCCAGTACTTC. Its translation: CASSPQRTGQETQYF. V usage is TRBV7-2 and J usage is TRBJ2-5, with 8 bases aligning to TRBD1. Germline lookup yields CDR1 SGHTA and CDR2 FQGNSA. This CDR3 is 15 amino acids long. V trimming: 5 bases; J trimming: 2 bases; junction bases outside the gene matches: 7.